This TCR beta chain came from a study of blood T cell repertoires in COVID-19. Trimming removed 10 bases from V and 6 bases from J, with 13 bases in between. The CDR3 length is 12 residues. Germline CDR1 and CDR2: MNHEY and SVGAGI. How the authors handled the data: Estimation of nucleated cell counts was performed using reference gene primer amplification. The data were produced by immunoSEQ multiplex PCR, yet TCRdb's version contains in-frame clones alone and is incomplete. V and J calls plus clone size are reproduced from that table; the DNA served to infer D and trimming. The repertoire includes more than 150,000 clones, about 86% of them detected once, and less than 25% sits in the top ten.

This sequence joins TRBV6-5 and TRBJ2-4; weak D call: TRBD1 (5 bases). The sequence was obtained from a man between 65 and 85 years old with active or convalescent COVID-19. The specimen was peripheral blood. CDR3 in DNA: TGTGCCACGTTCGACAGACTAAACATTCAGTACTTC. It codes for CATFDRLNIQYF.